The present entry profiles one T cell receptor (beta chain) with its context. Its antigen is not identified. This record belongs to a study of T cell responses to AZD1222 COVID-19 vaccine. General study findings and limits: Spike was spanned by vaccine-associated CD4 TCRs, which were dominant at 160-218 and 743-854. Sampling captured repertoires only after the peak T cell response.

The data were produced by immunoSEQ multiplex PCR, yet TCRdb's version contains in-frame clones alone and is incomplete. The sample holds 70,000 to 90,000 clones, around nine tenths seen once. Sequencing was performed on peripheral blood, taken on day 0 of AZD1222 vaccination. The source of this sequence is an adult in good health.

The CDR3 coding sequence is TGTGCCAGCAGTGGACTAGCGGAGGATGGGCGGGAGGGCCTCACCTACGAGCAGTACTTC. This gives the protein CASSGLAEDGREGLTYEQYF. The V call is TRBV2, the J call TRBJ2-7; 9 nucleotides line up with TRBD2. The CDR3 covers 20 residues. After removal of 4 bases from V and 2 bases from J, the junction contained 21 bases not matched to a gene. Germline V gives CDR1 SNHLY, CDR2 FYNNEI.